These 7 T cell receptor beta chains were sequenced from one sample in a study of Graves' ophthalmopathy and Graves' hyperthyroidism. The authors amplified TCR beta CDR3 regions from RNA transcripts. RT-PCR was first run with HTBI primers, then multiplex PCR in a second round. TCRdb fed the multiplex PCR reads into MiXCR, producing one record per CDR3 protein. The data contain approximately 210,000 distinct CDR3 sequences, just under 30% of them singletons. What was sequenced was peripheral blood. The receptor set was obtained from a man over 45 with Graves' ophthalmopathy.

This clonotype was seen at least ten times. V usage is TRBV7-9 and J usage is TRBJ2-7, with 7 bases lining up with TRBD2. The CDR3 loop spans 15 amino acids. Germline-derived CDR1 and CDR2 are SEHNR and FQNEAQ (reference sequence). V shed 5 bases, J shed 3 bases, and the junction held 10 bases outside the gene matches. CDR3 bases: TGTGCCAGCAGCGCAACTAGCGACCTCAACTACGAGCAGTACTTC. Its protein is CASSATSDLNYEQYF.

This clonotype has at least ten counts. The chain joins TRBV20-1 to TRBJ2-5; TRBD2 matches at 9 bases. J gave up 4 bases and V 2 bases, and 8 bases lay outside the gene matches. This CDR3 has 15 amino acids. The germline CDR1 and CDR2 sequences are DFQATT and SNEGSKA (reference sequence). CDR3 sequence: CSARTASGISETQYF. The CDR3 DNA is TGCAGTGCTAGAACGGCTAGCGGGATTTCAGAGACCCAGTACTTC.

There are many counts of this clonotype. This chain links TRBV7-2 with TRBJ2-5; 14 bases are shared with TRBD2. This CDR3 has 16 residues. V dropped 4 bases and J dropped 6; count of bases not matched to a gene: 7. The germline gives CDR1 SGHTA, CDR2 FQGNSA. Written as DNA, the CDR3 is TGTGCCAGCAGCTCCGAAGGGACTAGCGGGAGCCAGACCCAGTACTTC. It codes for CASSSEGTSGSQTQYF.

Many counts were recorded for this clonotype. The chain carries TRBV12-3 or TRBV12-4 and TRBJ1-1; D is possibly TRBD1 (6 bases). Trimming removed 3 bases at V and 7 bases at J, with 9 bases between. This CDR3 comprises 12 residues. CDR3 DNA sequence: TGTGCCAGCAGTTTGGGGGCGGATGAAGCTTTCTTT. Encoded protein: CASSLGADEAFF.

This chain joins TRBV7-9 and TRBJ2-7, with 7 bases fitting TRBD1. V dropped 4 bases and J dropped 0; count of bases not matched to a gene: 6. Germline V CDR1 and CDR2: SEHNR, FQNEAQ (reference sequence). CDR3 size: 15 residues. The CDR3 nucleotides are TGTGCCAGCAGCTCGGACAGGCTTAGCTCCTACGAGCAGTACTTC. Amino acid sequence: CASSSDRLSSYEQYF.

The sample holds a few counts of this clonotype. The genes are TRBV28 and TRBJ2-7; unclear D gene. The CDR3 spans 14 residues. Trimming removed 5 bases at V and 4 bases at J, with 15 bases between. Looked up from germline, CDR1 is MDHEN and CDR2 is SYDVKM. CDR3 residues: CASSRGSRPYEQYF. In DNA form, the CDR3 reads TGTGCCAGCAGTCGAGGATCCAGACCGTACGAGCAGTACTTC.

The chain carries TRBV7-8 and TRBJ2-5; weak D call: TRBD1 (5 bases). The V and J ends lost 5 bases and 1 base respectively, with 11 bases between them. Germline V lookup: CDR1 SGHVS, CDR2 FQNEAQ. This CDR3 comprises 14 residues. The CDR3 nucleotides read TGTGCCAGCAGCCCAAGGGGCCTCCAAGAGACCCAGTACTTC. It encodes CASSPRGLQETQYF.